The clone carrying this TCR beta chain was detected once. The target antigen is unknown. This record belongs to a study of T cell responses to AZD1222 COVID-19 vaccine. The trim removed 6 bases at V and 2 bases at J, leaving 24 bases unmatched. The CDR3 is made up of 21 amino acids. Germline CDR1 reads MNHNY; CDR2 reads SVGAGI (reference sequence). Overall study results and limits: At study baseline, merely more than 5 AZD1222 recipients were seropositive. Donors in the cohort were predominantly white British and more often female, and clonal diversity was possibly underestimated. Regions 160-218 and 743-854 held dominance among vaccine-associated CD4 TCRs, which spanned spike. Unmutated variant regions are reportedly the target of nearly half of TCRs that are spike-specific.

Sequencing used immunoSEQ multiplex PCR; TCRdb keeps in-frame clones, though not all of them. The sample shows roughly 70,000 clones, approximately 81% of them seen only once. The TCR originated in an adult in good health. This chain connects TRBV6-6 to TRBJ2-3; 9 bases fit TRBD2. The material was peripheral blood, obtained on day 0 of AZD1222 vaccination. CDR3 amino acids: CASSHAGFAQAGGPPTDTQYF. The DNA of the CDR3 is TGTGCCAGCAGCCACGCCGGTTTCGCTCAAGCGGGGGGACCCCCCACAGATACGCAGTATTTT.